These 9 T cell receptor beta chains share one sample of origin, sequenced in a study of identical twins. Each CDR3 protein is one row after TCRdb ran MiXCR on the 5' RACE reads. The repertoire includes approximately 890,000 distinct CDR3 sequences, more than 9% of them detected once, and under 2% sits in the top ten. The same specimen was also included in a second study, on yellow fever vaccine responses in identical twins.

Sequencing was carried out using PBMCs. The origin of the receptors is a woman aged 18-29 years in good health.

This clonotype was seen many times. The chain couples TRBV15 to TRBJ1-1; 10 bases are shared with TRBD1. CDR3 length: 15 residues. Germline V lookup: CDR1 LNHNV, CDR2 YYDKDF (reference sequence). The junction had 3 bases not matched to a gene; V was cut back by 5 bases and J by 0 bases. DNA for the CDR3: TGTGCCACCAGCCGGGACAGGGGATTGAACACTGAAGCTTTCTTT. Translating it yields CATSRDRGLNTEAFF.

The rearrangement links TRBV3-1 to TRBJ2-2; D assignment may be TRBD1 or TRBD2 (5 bases each). This CDR3 has 15 residues. V shed 2 bases and J shed 0 bases, with 7 bases lying between them. Germline V gene sequence: CDR1 LGHDT, CDR2 YNNKEL (reference sequence). The CDR3 coding sequence is TGTGCCAGCAGCCAACGGGGCCCGAACACCGGGGAGCTGTTTTTT. Translation gives CASSQRGPNTGELFF.

The gene calls are TRBV15 and TRBJ2-7; TRBD1 matches at 9 bases. The CDR3 loop spans 12 amino acids. Germline CDR1 is LNHNV and CDR2 is YYDKDF (reference sequence). The junction had 2 bases not matched to a gene; V was cut back by 6 bases and J by 5 bases. The CDR3 nucleotides are TGTGCCACCAGAGGGACAGGGAACGAGCAGTACTTC. It specifies CATRGTGNEQYF.

The chain combines TRBV10-3 with TRBJ1-1, with 7 bases aligning to TRBD1. The trim removed 10 bases at V and 3 bases at J, leaving 8 bases unmatched. The CDR3 loop spans 13 amino acids. CDR1 is ENHRY and CDR2 is SYGVKD in the germline V gene. The CDR3 DNA is TGTGCCACCCAACAGGGGAAGTACACTGAAGCTTTCTTT. It encodes CATQQGKYTEAFF.

This clonotype has just a few counts. The chain has TRBV11-3 and TRBJ2-1, with TRBD1 identical over 9 bases. The V segment lost 5 bases and the J segment 2 bases; nucleotides outside the gene matches: 1. This CDR3 has 14 residues. Germline values: CDR1 SGHNT, CDR2 YENEEA. The CDR3 DNA reads as TGTGCCAGCAGCCGGACAGGGGCCTACAATGAGCAGTTCTTC. This encodes CASSRTGAYNEQFF.

This clonotype was detected a few times. The chain employs TRBV6-1 and TRBJ2-1, with D possibly matching TRBD2 (6 bases). The V and J ends lost 3 bases and 4 bases respectively, with 13 bases between them. This CDR3 has 15 residues. Per germline, CDR1 MNHNS and CDR2 SASEGT. This CDR3 reads CASSDPGLGYNEQFF. CDR3 in DNA: TGTGCCAGCAGTGACCCGGGACTGGGGTACAATGAGCAGTTCTTC.

The chain has TRBV4-1 and TRBJ2-2; no reliable D call. Trimming shortened V by 0 bases and J by 4 bases, and 6 bases separated the two germline ends. The CDR3 is 14 residues long. Germline-derived CDR1 and CDR2 are MGHRA and YSYEKL. Here the CDR3 reads CASSQDRATGELFF. DNA for the CDR3: TGCGCCAGCAGCCAAGACCGGGCCACCGGGGAGCTGTTTTTT.

The chain couples TRBV7-3 to TRBJ1-6; D perhaps matches TRBD1 (6 bases). The CDR3 totals 14 residues. CDR1 is SGHTA and CDR2 is FQGTGA in the germline V gene. The ends were cut back, 5 bases at V and 10 bases at J, with 15 bases in the middle. The CDR3 region is CASSATGIGSPLHF. For the CDR3, the DNA is TGTGCCAGCAGCGCCACAGGGATCGGGTCACCCCTCCACTTT.

This clonotype showed up just a few times. This rearrangement joins TRBV6-5 to TRBJ2-3; D is ambiguous. The CDR3 runs to 16 residues. Germline V gene sequence: CDR1 MNHEY, CDR2 SVGAGI. V gave up 0 bases and J gave up 5 bases, with 15 bases separating them. The CDR3 region has the DNA TGTGCCAGCAGTTACTCAAATTGGCGTGTTCGAGATACGCAGTATTTT. The encoded protein is CASSYSNWRVRDTQYF.